These 23 T cell receptor beta chains share one sample of origin, sequenced in a study of blood T cell repertoires in COVID-19. Clones were read by immunoSEQ multiplex PCR, and TCRdb kept only the in-frame ones, dropping some. The table shows 65,000 to 70,000 clones, with over 65% occurring only once. Sequencing was carried out using peripheral blood. These TCRs come from a human donor in a cohort sampled during active COVID-19.

The chain recombines TRBV3-1 (or the pseudogene TRBV3-2) with TRBJ1-6; 8 nucleotides agree with TRBD1. This CDR3 comprises 16 residues. CDR1 and CDR2 (germline): LGHDT, YNNKEL (reference sequence). V trimming: 1 base; J trimming: 6 bases; junction bases outside the gene matches: 5. Here the CDR3 DNA reads TGTGCCAGCAGCCAAGGGACAGGGTTTGTTAATTCACCCCTCCACTTT. Translation: CASSQGTGFVNSPLHF.

The chain combines TRBV3-1 (or the pseudogene TRBV3-2) with TRBJ1-4; 9 bases map to TRBD1. The germline V gene encodes CDR1 LGHDT and CDR2 YNNKEL (reference sequence). With V trimmed by 3 bases and J by 6 bases, 5 bases remained unmatched. CDR3 length: 15 residues. Here the CDR3 DNA reads TGTGCCAGCAGCCAGGCCGGGACAGGGTATGAAAAACTGTTTTTT. The encoded protein is CASSQAGTGYEKLFF.

V and J are TRBV28 and TRBJ2-7, with D perhaps matching TRBD1 (5 bases). The germline V gene encodes CDR1 MDHEN and CDR2 SYDVKM. V lost 1 base and J lost 2, with 15 bases in between. The CDR3 consists of 16 residues. CDR3 nucleotide sequence: TGTGCCAGCAGTTTATACCCCCCCGCGGACACCTACGAGCAGTACTTC. Translating gives CASSLYPPADTYEQYF. The full variable domain, in which reference TRBV28 and TRBJ2-7 provide the parts outside the CDR3, is DVKVTQSSRYLVKRTGEKVFLECVQDMDHENMFWYRQDPGLGLRLIYFSYDVKMKEKGDIPEGYSVSREKKERFSLILESASTNQTSMYLCASSLYPPADTYEQYFGPGTRLTVT.

The chain is built from TRBV30 and TRBJ1-1; no clear D gene. The CDR3 runs 12 residues. The germline CDR1 and CDR2 sequences are GTSNPN and SVGIG (reference sequence). The V end lost 3 bases, the J end lost 6 bases, and 11 bases lay between the germline ends. The CDR3: CAWSALSPEAFF. CDR3 DNA sequence: TGTGCCTGGAGCGCGTTATCTCCTGAAGCTTTCTTT.

The chain uses TRBV15 and TRBJ2-2, with 7 bases lining up with TRBD2. Germline assignment: CDR1 LNHNV and CDR2 YYDKDF (reference sequence). This CDR3 spans 15 amino acids. The V and J ends lost 5 bases and 4 bases, in that order; junction bases with no gene match: 7. Written as DNA, the CDR3 is TGTGCCACCAGCTTTCGGGGAGGGGTCACCGGGGAGCTGTTTTTT. Translating gives CATSFRGGVTGELFF.

The chain combines TRBV7-2 with TRBJ2-2; D is unclear. Germline V lookup: CDR1 SGHTA, CDR2 FQGNSA. V shed 0 bases and J shed 6 bases, with 8 bases lying between them. This CDR3 spans 14 amino acids. Here the CDR3 DNA reads TGTGCCAGCAGCTTAGCAGCATCGGCCGGGGAGCTGTTTTTT. Translation: CASSLAASAGELFF. The full variable domain, its missing parts supplied by reference TRBV7-2 and TRBJ2-2, is GAGVSQSPSNKVTEKGKDVELRCDPISGHTALYWYRQSLGQGLEFLIYFQGNSAPDKSGLPSDRFSAERTGGSVSTLTIQRTQQEDSAVYLCASSLAASAGELFFGEGSRLTVL.

J is TRBJ2-7 and V is TRBV6-5; 7 nucleotides align to TRBD1. CDR3 size: 14 residues. Germline loops: CDR1 MNHEY, CDR2 SVGAGI. Trimming at V came to 5 bases and at J to 5 bases, leaving 9 bases not matched to a gene. The DNA of the CDR3 is TGTGCCAGCAGTCCACGGACAGGATTCGACGAGCAGTACTTC. This translates into CASSPRTGFDEQYF.

This chain connects TRBV7-2 to TRBJ2-1, with 7 bases fitting TRBD2. Germline loops: CDR1 SGHTA, CDR2 FQGNSA. The CDR3 consists of 17 residues. With V trimmed by 7 bases and J by 0 bases, 12 bases remained unmatched. The CDR3 bases are TGTGCCAGCACCGATTCTAACCTAGCGGACTCCTACAATGAGCAGTTCTTC. Translated: CASTDSNLADSYNEQFF.

The chain has TRBV6-2 or TRBV6-3 and TRBJ2-7, with D perhaps matching TRBD2 (6 bases). V lost 5 bases to trimming and J lost 0 bases, with 8 bases between them. CDR1 and CDR2 from the germline V gene are MNHEY and SVGEGT. CDR3 length: 13 amino acids. Here the CDR3 DNA reads TGTGCCAGCAGTCGGGAGCGCTCCTACGAGCAGTACTTC. It translates to CASSRERSYEQYF.

This clone was picked up one time. The rearrangement links TRBV3-1 (or the pseudogene TRBV3-2) to TRBJ1-1; tentative D call: TRBD1 (6 bases). Germline V gene lookup returns CDR1 LGHDT and CDR2 YNNKEL (reference sequence). Trimming took 2 bases from V and 4 from J, leaving 11 bases between them. The CDR3 covers 14 residues. CDR3 DNA sequence: TGTGCCAGCAGCCAACCAGGGGTCGGCACTGAAGCTTTCTTT. This gives the protein CASSQPGVGTEAFF.

This chain joins TRBV28 and TRBJ1-2; the D gene is possibly TRBD1 (6 bases). Germline values: CDR1 MDHEN, CDR2 SYDVKM. Trimming pared 6 bases from V and 7 bases from J, leaving 12 bases between. The CDR3 is 12 amino acids. CDR3: CASSLVGAGYTF. The CDR3 bases are TGTGCCAGCAGCCTCGTGGGGGCTGGCTACACCTTC.

The chain joins TRBV7-6 to TRBJ1-1; weak D call: TRBD1 (6 bases). The germline V and J ends were trimmed by 2 bases and 0 bases, with 19 bases remaining between them. The germline gives CDR1 SGHVS, CDR2 FNYEAQ. This CDR3 is 18 amino acids long. The CDR3 region has the DNA TGTGCCAGCAGCTTACCCCGCCGGGGGGCTAAGATGAACACTGAAGCTTTCTTT. As protein: CASSLPRRGAKMNTEAFF.

The V and J genes are TRBV28 and TRBJ1-6, with D unclear. Germline V CDR1 and CDR2: MDHEN, SYDVKM. The V end was cut by 5 bases, the J end by 5 bases, with 13 bases between. CDR3 length equals 15 residues. DNA of the CDR3: TGTGCCAGCAGTCCCGGGAGGGCGAATAATTCACCCCTCCACTTT. Protein: CASSPGRANNSPLHF.

This chain connects TRBV15 to TRBJ2-5, with TRBD1 as a possible D gene (5 bases). CDR1 and CDR2 from the germline V gene are LNHNV and YYDKDF (reference sequence). The CDR3 is 15 residues long. V was trimmed by 0 bases and J by 5 bases, leaving 13 bases between them. The CDR3 loop is CATSREQVRVETQYF. Written as DNA, the CDR3 is TGTGCCACCAGCAGAGAGCAGGTCAGGGTGGAGACCCAGTACTTC.

The V and J genes are TRBV12-5 and TRBJ2-1; 8 bases match TRBD2. Germline V CDR1 and CDR2: LGHNT, FRNRAP. After removal of 6 bases from V and 0 bases from J, the junction contained 7 bases not matched to a gene. The CDR3 has 16 residues. The chain's CDR3 is CASGSTSGVSYNEQFF. CDR3 DNA sequence: TGTGCTAGTGGATCCACTAGCGGTGTCTCCTACAATGAGCAGTTCTTC.

V usage is TRBV29-1 and J usage is TRBJ2-5; D remains ambiguous. Trimming left V 3 bases short and J 9 bases short, with 8 bases between. The CDR3 runs to 10 residues. Germline assignment: CDR1 SQVTM and CDR2 ANQGSEA. The CDR3, as DNA: TGCAGCGTTGACGGCCGGGCCCAGTACTTC. It translates to CSVDGRAQYF. Drawing the rest from reference TRBV29-1 and TRBJ2-5, the complete variable domain is SAVISQKPSRDICQRGTSLTIQCQVDSQVTMMFWYRQQPGQSLTLIATANQGSEATYESGFVIDKFPISRPNLTFSTLTVSNMSPEDSSIYLCSVDGRAQYFGPGTRLLVL.

The gene calls are TRBV6-5 and TRBJ2-7, with D perhaps matching TRBD1 (5 bases). The CDR3 is 13 residues long. Germline assignment: CDR1 MNHEY and CDR2 SVGAGI. V was cut by 6 bases and J by 7 bases, with 16 bases left in between. CDR3 sequence (DNA): TGTGCCAGCAGCTTGACAGAACGATATGAGCAGTACTTC. It yields the protein CASSLTERYEQYF.

The chain employs TRBV18 and TRBJ2-3, with 10 bases identical to TRBD2. In germline, CDR1 is KGHSH, CDR2 LQKENI. The CDR3 sequence is 17 residues long. V shed 0 bases and J 2 bases; nucleotides not matched to a gene: 5. In nucleotides, the CDR3 is TGTGCCAGCTCACCACCGGGACTAGCGATTGACACAGATACGCAGTATTTT. Amino acid sequence: CASSPPGLAIDTDTQYF.

The chain combines TRBV20-1 with TRBJ1-1; D is unclear. Germline CDR1 reads DFQATT; CDR2 reads SNEGSKA (reference sequence). The CDR3 runs 11 residues. CDR3 region: CSVPGNTEAFF. CDR3 DNA sequence: TGCAGCGTCCCGGGGAACACTGAAGCTTTCTTT.

The chain links TRBV19 to TRBJ2-1, with 8 bases aligning to TRBD2. The CDR3 totals 17 residues. V lost 3 bases to trimming and J lost 7 bases; unmatched junction nucleotides: 14. Germline lookup yields CDR1 LNHDA and CDR2 SQIVND (reference sequence). The CDR3 loop is CASSMRAGVFRGNEQFF. CDR3 coding DNA: TGTGCCAGTAGTATGCGAGCGGGAGTGTTTAGGGGGAATGAGCAGTTCTTC.

This chain links TRBV6-6 with TRBJ1-5; tentative D call: TRBD1 (6 bases). The CDR3 spans 15 residues. V dropped 6 bases and J dropped 2 bases, with 14 bases sitting between them. Germline V gene lookup returns CDR1 MNHNY and CDR2 SVGAGI (reference sequence). The CDR3 DNA is TGTGCCAGCAGAGACAGGCTAGAAGGCAATCAGCCCCAGCATTTT. This codes for CASRDRLEGNQPQHF.

The CDR3 DNA is TGTGCCAGCAGCCTGGGACTAACGGTGTCCGAGCAGTACTTC. Its translation is CASSLGLTVSEQYF. This chain links TRBV5-4 with TRBJ2-7; 7 nucleotides line up with TRBD2. CDR3 length: 14 amino acids. Germline V gene data show CDR1 as SGHNT and CDR2 as YYREEE (reference sequence). Trimming removed 4 bases from V and 6 bases from J; junction bases left unmatched: 10.

The CDR3 reads CASSASRQGAGQPQHF. The CDR3 coding sequence is TGTGCCAGCAGTGCGAGCCGACAGGGGGCCGGTCAGCCCCAGCATTTT. The chain couples TRBV2 to TRBJ1-5; 10 positions agree with TRBD1. Germline V gene data show CDR1 as SNHLY and CDR2 as FYNNEI. The CDR3 has 16 amino acids. V was pared by 4 bases and J by 6 bases, with 9 bases of the junction left unmatched. The full variable domain, completed using reference TRBV2 and TRBJ1-5, is EPEVTQTPSHQVTQMGQEVILRCVPISNHLYFYWYRQILGQKVEFLVSFYNNEISEKSEIFDDQFSVERPDGSNFTLKIRSTKLEDSAMYFCASSASRQGAGQPQHFGDGTRLSIL.